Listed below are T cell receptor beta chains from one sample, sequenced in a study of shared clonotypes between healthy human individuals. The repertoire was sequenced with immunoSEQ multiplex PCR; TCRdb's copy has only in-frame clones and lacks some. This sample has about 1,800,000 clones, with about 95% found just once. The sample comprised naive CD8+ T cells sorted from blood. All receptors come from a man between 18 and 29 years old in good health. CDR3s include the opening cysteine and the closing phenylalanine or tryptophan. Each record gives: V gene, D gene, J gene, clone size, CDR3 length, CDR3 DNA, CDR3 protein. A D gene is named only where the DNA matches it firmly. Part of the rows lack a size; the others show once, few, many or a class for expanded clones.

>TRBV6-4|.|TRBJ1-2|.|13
TGTGCCAGCAGTGGGGGTGCTAACTATGGCTACACCTTC
CASSGGANYGYTF
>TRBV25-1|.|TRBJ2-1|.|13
TGTGCCAGCAGTGACCCCGGACAGAATGGACAGTTCTTC
CASSDPGQNGQFF
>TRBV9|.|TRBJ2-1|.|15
TGTGCCAGCAGCGTAGAAACTAGCCGTAGCAATGAGCAGTTCTTC
CASSVETSRSNEQFF
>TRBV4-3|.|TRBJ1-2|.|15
TGCGCCAGCAGCCAAGGCCCCGATCTACCTTATGGCTACACCTTC
CASSQGPDLPYGYTF
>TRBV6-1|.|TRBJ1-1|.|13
TGTGCCAGCAGGGAAGCTGAGGTCCCCGAAGCTTTCTTT
CASREAEVPEAFF
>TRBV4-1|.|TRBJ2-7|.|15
TGCGCCAGCAGCCAAGATGATTCAACCCGATACGAGCAGTACTTC
CASSQDDSTRYEQYF
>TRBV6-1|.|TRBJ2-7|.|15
TGTGCCAGCAGTGAACCTGCCGCAGGTACCTACGAGCAGTACTTC
CASSEPAAGTYEQYF
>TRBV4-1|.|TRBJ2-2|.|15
TGCGCCAGCAGGCCGACGAAATCGAACACCGGGGAGCTGTTTTTT
CASRPTKSNTGELFF
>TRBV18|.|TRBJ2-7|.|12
TGTGCCGGAAGGGGTGAGCACTACGAGCAGTACTTC
CAGRGEHYEQYF
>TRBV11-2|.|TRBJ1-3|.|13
TGTGCCACCCGCTTAATCCGCCGGAACACCATATATTTT
CATRLIRRNTIYF
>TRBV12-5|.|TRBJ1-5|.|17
TGTGCTAGTGGTTTGGTACTTGGGGGGTTAAACAATCAGCCCCAGCATTTT
CASGLVLGGLNNQPQHF
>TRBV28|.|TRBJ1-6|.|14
TGTGCCAGCATGGGGCACAGGGATAATTCACCCCTCCACTTT
CASMGHRDNSPLHF
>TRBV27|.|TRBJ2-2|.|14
TGTGCCAGCACCGCGGGTCTCCCAGCCGGGGAGCTGTTTTTT
CASTAGLPAGELFF
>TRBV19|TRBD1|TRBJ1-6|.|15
TGTGCCAGTAGTATCTACCAGGGGGCCGATTTACCCCTCCACTTT
CASSIYQGADLPLHF
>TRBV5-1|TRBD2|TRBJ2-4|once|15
TGCGCCAGCAGATTAGCGGGAGGGGGCAAAAACATTCAGTACTTC
CASRLAGGGKNIQYF
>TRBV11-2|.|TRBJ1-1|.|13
TGTGCCAGCAGCTTCCGGCGACAGGTCGAAGCTTTCTTT
CASSFRRQVEAFF
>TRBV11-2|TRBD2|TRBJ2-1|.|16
TGTGCCAGCAGCTCAAGACTAGCGGGAGTCGGCGGTGAGCAGTTCTTC
CASSSRLAGVGGEQFF
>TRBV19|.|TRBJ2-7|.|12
TGTGCCAGTACCCCAGGGGGGGACGAGCAGTACTTC
CASTPGGDEQYF
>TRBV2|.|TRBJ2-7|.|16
TGTGCCAGCAGTGAAGGGGGCGGGGAATCGTCCTACGAGCAGTACTTC
CASSEGGGESSYEQYF
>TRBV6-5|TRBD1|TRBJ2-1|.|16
TGTGCCAGCAGTTACCAGACAGGGGCAATCTACAATGAGCAGTTCTTC
CASSYQTGAIYNEQFF
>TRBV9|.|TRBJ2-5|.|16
TGTGCCAGCAGCGTAACGAGCGGGACAGTCCAAGAGACCCAGTACTTC
CASSVTSGTVQETQYF
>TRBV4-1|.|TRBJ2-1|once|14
TGCGCCAGCAGCCAAAGGAGGGGCTACAATGAGCAGTTCTTC
CASSQRRGYNEQFF
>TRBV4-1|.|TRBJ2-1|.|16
TGCGCCAGCAGCCAAGAGGGCGGATTCTCCTACAATGAGCAGTTCTTC
CASSQEGGFSYNEQFF
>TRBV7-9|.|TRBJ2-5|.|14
TGTGCCATGGCCCAAGGGGGGCCTGAGGAGACCCAGTACTTC
CAMAQGGPEETQYF
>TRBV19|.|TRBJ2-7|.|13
TGTGCCAGTAGTCTTGGACTTGACTACGAGCAGTACTTC
CASSLGLDYEQYF
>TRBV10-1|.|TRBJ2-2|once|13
TGCGCCAGCAGTGAGTCCGTTGCCGGGGAGCTGTTTTTT
CASSESVAGELFF
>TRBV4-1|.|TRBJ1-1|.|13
TGCGCCAGCAGCCATAGGGGTGGCACTGAAGCTTTCTTT
CASSHRGGTEAFF
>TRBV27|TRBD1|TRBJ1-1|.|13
TGTGCCAGCAGGAGTACGAGGGACAGTGAAGCTTTCTTT
CASRSTRDSEAFF
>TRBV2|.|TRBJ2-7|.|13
TGTGCCAGCAGTGAAAGGGGGAACTACGAGCAGTACTTC
CASSERGNYEQYF
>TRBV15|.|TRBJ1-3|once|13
TGTGCCACCAGCACGAGCTCTGGAAACACCATATATTTT
CATSTSSGNTIYF
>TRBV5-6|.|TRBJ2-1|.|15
TGTGCCAGCAGCAAGGGACACGGTGCATACAATGAGCAGTTCTTC
CASSKGHGAYNEQFF
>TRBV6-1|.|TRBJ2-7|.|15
TGTGCCAGCAGTGAAATTGTTTCGTCCTCCTACGAGCAGTACTTC
CASSEIVSSSYEQYF
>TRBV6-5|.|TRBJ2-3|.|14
TGTGCCAGCAGTTACTTCGGGGACGTAGATACGCAGTATTTT
CASSYFGDVDTQYF
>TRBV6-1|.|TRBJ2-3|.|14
TGTGCCAGCCGCCAAGTTAGTGAGGCAGATACGCAGTATTTT
CASRQVSEADTQYF
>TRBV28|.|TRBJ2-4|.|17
TGTGCCAGCAGTCCACGAAAGGGGACACTAGCCAAAAACATTCAGTACTTC
CASSPRKGTLAKNIQYF
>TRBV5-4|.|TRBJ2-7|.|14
TGTGCCAGCAGCCCAGGGCTGGCATCCTACGAGCAGTACTTC
CASSPGLASYEQYF
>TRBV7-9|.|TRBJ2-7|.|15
TGTGCCAGCAGCTTAGCGTCGGGGGTTCTCTACGAGCAGTACTTC
CASSLASGVLYEQYF
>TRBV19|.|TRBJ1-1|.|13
TGTGCCAGTAGTATAGGAAAGTCCACTGAAGCTTTCTTT
CASSIGKSTEAFF
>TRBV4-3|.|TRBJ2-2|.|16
TGCGCCAGCAGCCCTATCCTGGACAAGAACACCGGGGAGCTGTTTTTT
CASSPILDKNTGELFF
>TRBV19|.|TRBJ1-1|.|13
TGTGCCAGTCAAGGAGGGACTTATCACCCGGCTTTCTTT
CASQGGTYHPAFF
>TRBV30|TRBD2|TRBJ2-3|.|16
TGTGCCTGGAGTGACGGACTAGCGGGGGGCACAGATACGCAGTATTTT
CAWSDGLAGGTDTQYF
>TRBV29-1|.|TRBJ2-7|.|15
TGCAGCGTTGAAGGCGAGGCACAGGGCTCCTACGAGCAGTACTTC
CSVEGEAQGSYEQYF
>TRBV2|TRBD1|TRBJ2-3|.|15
TGTGCCACCACCCCCCGGGACAGTGTCACAGATACGCAGTATTTT
CATTPRDSVTDTQYF
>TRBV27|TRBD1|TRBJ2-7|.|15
TGTGCCAGCAGTTTATCTAGGACAGGGGGCAACGAGCAGTACTTC
CASSLSRTGGNEQYF